A single sample is the source of the 18 T cell receptor beta chains below, sequenced in a study of T cells in Graves' hyperthyroidism and ophthalmopathy. Researchers took RNA transcripts and amplified the TCR beta CDR3 regions from them. Carried out on the TCR CDR3, a first-round RT-PCR used the HTBI primer set. TCRdb redid the calling of the multiplex PCR reads with MiXCR, one entry per CDR3 protein. Of about half a million distinct CDR3 sequences listed, around 20% were seen once; the top ten hold about 26%. Sequenced material: blood. The receptors derive from a man in his late teens or twenties with Graves' hyperthyroidism.

The chain recombines TRBV28 with TRBJ1-1, with no clear D. Germline values: CDR1 MDHEN, CDR2 SYDVKM. The CDR3 is 13 residues long. V gave up 2 bases and J gave up 7 bases, with 11 bases separating them. The CDR3 DNA is TGTGCCAGCAGTTTAGTTTCTGCGGGTGAAGCTTTCTTT. Amino acids: CASSLVSAGEAFF.

This clonotype was counted between two and nine times. The CDR3 here is CASSDTGTGSYEQYF. The CDR3 coding sequence is TGTGCCAGCAGTGATACCGGGACAGGGAGCTACGAGCAGTACTTC. V is TRBV14 and J is TRBJ2-7, with TRBD1 identical over 9 bases. The junction had 9 bases not matched to a gene; V was cut back by 6 bases and J by 3 bases. The CDR3 totals 15 residues. Germline CDR1 and CDR2: SGHDN and FVKESK.

The rearrangement links TRBV28 to TRBJ1-1, with D possibly TRBD1 on 5 matching bases. Trimming took off 7 bases at V and 1 base at J, with 16 bases between the two ends. The germline V gene encodes CDR1 MDHEN and CDR2 SYDVKM. CDR3 size: 15 residues. Here the CDR3 reads CASTIKRGTNTEAFF. The CDR3 DNA reads TGTGCCAGCACCATTAAGAGGGGCACGAACACTGAAGCTTTCTTT.

This clonotype came up many times. The J gene is TRBJ1-1, the V gene TRBV19; D unclear. CDR3 length equals 15 residues. The V end was cut by 1 base, the J end by 7 bases, with 16 bases between. CDR1 and CDR2 from the germline V gene are LNHDA and SQIVND (reference sequence). CDR3 nucleotide sequence: TGTGCCAGTAGTATAGTACAAGGAGTCGGGAATGAAGCTTTCTTT. Its protein is CASSIVQGVGNEAFF.

This clonotype was recorded at least ten times. This chain connects TRBV20-1 to TRBJ1-1; 7 bases match TRBD1. V lost 4 bases to trimming and J lost 3 bases; unmatched junction nucleotides: 8. The CDR3 has 14 residues. Germline CDR1 DFQATT, CDR2 SNEGSKA (reference sequence). The CDR3 DNA sequence: TGCAGTGCTATGCGGACAGGAGAACACACTGAAGCTTTCTTT. This gives the protein CSAMRTGEHTEAFF.

This clonotype was counted only a few times. This rearrangement joins TRBV20-1 to TRBJ2-5; the D gene is possibly TRBD2 (6 bases). Trimming took 5 bases from V and 4 from J, leaving 17 bases between them. Germline values: CDR1 DFQATT, CDR2 SNEGSKA (reference sequence). The CDR3 consists of 14 residues. The CDR3 sequence: CSALRDSPRETQYF. DNA of the CDR3: TGCAGTGCTCTAAGGGACTCCCCCAGAGAGACCCAGTACTTC.

This clonotype was seen many times. The chain recombines TRBV27 with TRBJ2-7; D gene unclear. CDR1 is MNHEY and CDR2 is SMNVEV in the germline V gene (reference sequence). V was pared by 5 bases and J by 5 bases, with 16 bases between. This CDR3 comprises 14 residues. The CDR3 here is CASSLYRDLNEQYF. CDR3 nucleotides: TGTGCCAGCAGTCTTTACAGAGACCTTAACGAGCAGTACTTC.

This clonotype was counted ten times or more. This chain links TRBV28 with TRBJ1-2, with no clear D. Deletions cut 7 bases from V and 4 bases from J, with 7 bases between. CDR3 size: 11 residues. The germline V gene encodes CDR1 MDHEN and CDR2 SYDVKM. As DNA, the CDR3 is TGTGCCAGCAACTATGCCTATGGCTACACCTTC. Its protein is CASNYAYGYTF.

At least ten counts were recorded for this clonotype. The chain has TRBV12-3 or TRBV12-4 and TRBJ2-7; TRBD1 aligns across 8 bases. Trimming at V came to 5 bases and at J to 6 bases, leaving 12 bases not matched to a gene. This CDR3 has 15 amino acids. In DNA form, the CDR3 reads TGTGCCAGCAGTCCAACAGGGGGTACCCCAGCCGAGCAGTACTTC. It yields the protein CASSPTGGTPAEQYF.

V and J are TRBV12-3 or TRBV12-4 and TRBJ2-4; D possibly corresponds to TRBD1 (5 bases). The CDR3 contains 16 residues. Trimming removed 3 bases at V and 0 bases at J, with 12 bases between. The DNA of the CDR3 is TGTGCCAGCAGTTTTTCGACAGCCTTAGCCAAAAACATTCAGTACTTC. Translation: CASSFSTALAKNIQYF.

This clonotype occurred a few times. The genes are TRBV30 and TRBJ1-5; D ambiguous. CDR1 is GTSNPN and CDR2 is SVGIG in the germline V gene (reference sequence). The ends were cut back, 0 bases at V and 7 bases at J, with 16 bases in the middle. This CDR3 has 15 residues. The CDR3 sequence: CAWSVNRAFGQPQHF. CDR3 DNA sequence: TGTGCCTGGAGTGTAAACAGAGCTTTCGGACAGCCCCAGCATTTT.

The chain employs TRBV6-1 and TRBJ1-2, with D tentatively TRBD1 (6 bases). Germline CDR1 MNHNS, CDR2 SASEGT. Trimming left V 4 bases short and J 0 bases short, with 15 bases between. This CDR3 is built from 16 residues. CDR3 bases: TGTGCCAGCAGTGCCCCCCTGGACAGTGCTAACTATGGCTACACCTTC. This sequence encodes CASSAPLDSANYGYTF.

At least ten counts were recorded for this clonotype. The chain uses TRBV12-3 or TRBV12-4 and TRBJ1-5; D ambiguous. Deletions cut 6 bases from V and 6 bases from J, with 12 bases between. There are 13 residues in the CDR3. The CDR3 nucleotides are TGTGCCAGCAGCCAATACAGCGGTCAGCCCCAGCATTTT. Translation gives CASSQYSGQPQHF.

The rearrangement uses TRBV3-1 and TRBJ2-2; tentative D call: TRBD2 (6 bases). CDR1 is LGHDT and CDR2 is YNNKEL in the germline V gene (reference sequence). This CDR3 region has 16 residues. With 2 bases removed from V and 1 base from J, the gap between germline ends came to 11 bases. Here the CDR3 reads CASSQPREKNTGELFF. The DNA of the CDR3 is TGTGCCAGCAGCCAACCCCGGGAGAAGAACACCGGGGAGCTGTTTTTT.

The chain is built from TRBV20-1 and TRBJ1-2; D is uncertain. CDR1 is DFQATT, CDR2 SNEGSKA, per germline (reference sequence). The CDR3 extends over 18 amino acids. Deletions cut 0 bases from V and 3 bases from J, with 23 bases between. The DNA of the CDR3 is TGCAGTGCTAGAGATCCGAGCGGGAGTAATATGGTGGACTATGGCTACACCTTC. It translates to CSARDPSGSNMVDYGYTF.

The table lists this clonotype with many counts. The V call is TRBV30, the J call TRBJ2-2; TRBD1 might be the D (5 bases). V shed 3 bases and J shed 3 bases, with 8 bases lying between them. This CDR3 is 13 amino acids long. The germline gives CDR1 GTSNPN, CDR2 SVGIG (reference sequence). CDR3 sequence: CAWRDTYTGELFF. In DNA, the CDR3 is TGTGCCTGGAGGGACACTTACACCGGGGAGCTGTTTTTT.

This clonotype was counted between two and nine times. This sequence joins TRBV6-1 and TRBJ1-4; D perhaps matches TRBD1 (6 bases). Trimming took 7 bases from V and 4 from J, leaving 16 bases between them. Germline values: CDR1 MNHNS, CDR2 SASEGT. The CDR3 covers 15 residues. The CDR3 sequence is CASTAGRTVNEKLFF. The CDR3 DNA is TGTGCCAGCACAGCGGGGAGGACAGTTAATGAAAAACTGTTTTTT.

This clonotype was recorded at least ten times. The chain couples TRBV6-1 to TRBJ1-5; D gene uncertain. The CDR3 is 13 residues long. Germline V gene data show CDR1 as MNHNS and CDR2 as SASEGT. Trimming removed 3 bases at V and 5 bases at J, with 8 bases between. The CDR3 here is CASSDMGDQPQHF. The CDR3 region has the DNA TGTGCCAGCAGTGATATGGGAGATCAGCCCCAGCATTTT.